These T cell receptor beta chains were read from a single sample in a study of blood T cells in healthy people across ages. One entry per CDR3 protein results from TCRdb running MiXCR on the 5' RACE reads. The sample records around 1,800,000 distinct CDR3 sequences, about two fifths being singletons. Sequenced: blood. All receptors derive from a human donor in good health. The CDR3 runs from the conserved cysteine through the conserved F or W. D genes are given only for firm matches. The size entry is marked missing in some rows and otherwise reads once, few, many or a size class.

d_gene,j_gene,abundance,v_gene,CDR3nt,CDR3aa
-,TRBJ1-2,-,TRBV7-2,TGTGCCAGCAGCTCCCTGGTAGACGGGCTCTATGGCTACACCTTC,CASSSLVDGLYGYTF
-,TRBJ2-2,-,TRBV4-1,TGCGCCAGCAGCCAAGAACTAGGGGAGCTGTTTTTT,CASSQELGELFF
-,TRBJ1-1,-,TRBV4-1,TGCGCCAGCAGCCAAGGCACAGGGCCCTCTGAAGCTTTCTTT,CASSQGTGPSEAFF
TRBD1,TRBJ2-6,-,TRBV5-1,TGCGCCAGCACCTTGGGACAGGGTACTGCTGGGGCCAACGTCCTGACTTTC,CASTLGQGTAGANVLTF
TRBD1,TRBJ1-2,few,TRBV5-1,TGCGCCAGCAGCCGCGGGACAGGGGGCGGCTACACCTTC,CASSRGTGGGYTF
-,TRBJ1-1,-,TRBV20-1,TGCAGTGCTAGAGGGTGGGGAAAGTTTGAAGCTTTCTTT,CSARGWGKFEAFF
-,TRBJ1-1,-,TRBV7-9,TGTGCCAGCAGCTTATCCCGGACTGACGCTTTCTTT,CASSLSRTDAFF
TRBD1,TRBJ2-3,-,TRBV9,TGTGCCAGCAGCGTATCGGGACAGGGCACAGATACGCAGTATTTT,CASSVSGQGTDTQYF
TRBD1,TRBJ1-2,-,TRBV20-1,TGCAGTGCTAGAGACGGACAGGGTATCATGGACTATGGCTACACCTTC,CSARDGQGIMDYGYTF
-,TRBJ2-7,-,TRBV7-3,TGTGCCAGCAGCCGGCAGGCCATCTACGAGCAGTACTTC,CASSRQAIYEQYF